The 11 T cell receptor beta chains presented below share a single source sample, sequenced in a study of tissue T cells after allogeneic stem cell transplantation. The protocol was immunoSEQ multiplex PCR, while the TCRdb copy is restricted to in-frame clones and leaves out a portion. The repertoire holds about 3,000 clones, with 45% as singletons. Time point noted: mouse harvest day 14 after allogeneic transplant. Each mouse received 10^7 T-cell-depleted marrow cells plus 10^6 splenic CD5+ T cells by tail vein. The sample was lymph node tissue. Receptors were obtained from a female BALB/c mouse given C57BL/6 T cells with graft-versus-host disease after an allogeneic hematopoietic cell transplant.

The count of this clone is one. Gene and germline names: mouse. The CDR3 end is not reached by the read, which stops 1 residue before it; the germline J gene fills it in. This chain connects TRBV16 to TRBJ1-1, with D maybe TRBD1 (6 bases). Germline loops: CDR1 SGHSA, CDR2 FRNQAP. The CDR3 has 13 amino acids. V gave up 5 bases and J gave up 1 base, with 8 bases separating them. The CDR3 is CASSLDRNTEVFF. The covered CDR3 bases are TGTGCAAGCAGCCTGGACAGAAACACAGAAGTCTTC.

Concerning this clone: The listed genes are named as in mouse. The CDR3 is cut off 1 residue early in the read; its end comes from the germline J gene. The gene calls are TRBV16 and TRBJ2-5, with 8 bases lining up with TRBD2. The CDR3 spans 14 residues. CDR1 and CDR2 from the germline V gene are SGHSA and FRNQAP. V dropped 1 base and J dropped 5; count of bases not matched to a gene: 2. CDR3 bases read: TGTGCAAGCAGCTTAGTTGGGGGGGGAGACACCCAGTAC. It is translated as CASSLVGGGDTQY. The full CDR3 protein reads CASSLVGGGDTQYF.

A note on this clone: The germline and genes are mouse ones. The read ends 1 residue shy of where the CDR3 ends; the end is completed using the germline J gene. The chain has TRBV26 and TRBJ2-5; 12 nucleotides match TRBD1. This CDR3 spans 14 amino acids. Germline V gene sequence: CDR1 KGHPV, CDR2 FQNQEV (reference sequence). The V gene end was trimmed by 4 bases and the J gene end by 5 bases; junction bases not matched to a gene: 1. The CDR3 region is CASSPGQGADTQYF. The sequenced part of the CDR3 DNA is TGTGCCAGCAGTCCGGGACAGGGGGCAGACACCCAGTAC.

In the case of this clone: Here the gene names and germline are mouse. The CDR3 bases that were read are TGTGCCAGCAGGGAGCCTGGGGGGGCGAACGGGCAGCTCTAC. Protein product: CASREPGGANGQLY. The CDR3 in full is CASREPGGANGQLYF. The chain is built from TRBV13-1 and TRBJ2-2; 10 positions agree with TRBD2. The CDR3 extends 1 residue past the end of the read, so its final part is completed from the germline J gene. Trimming took 5 bases from V and 7 from J; bases not matched to a gene: 8. Germline CDR1 is NSHNY and CDR2 is SYGAGN. This CDR3 has 15 amino acids.

Of note for this clone: The genes and germline here are from mouse. Read data end 1 residue before the CDR3 end; the end is taken from the germline J gene. J is TRBJ2-4 and V is TRBV12-1, with TRBD2 as a possible D gene (6 bases). The ends were cut back, 2 bases at V and 0 bases at J, with 8 bases in the middle. CDR1 and CDR2 from the germline V gene are SGHSN and HYEKVE. The CDR3 extends over 14 amino acids. The CDR3 region is CASSHGLSQNTLYF. The CDR3 DNA, read in part, is TGTGCCAGCTCTCACGGACTGAGTCAAAACACCTTGTAC.

This clone was seen a handful of times. The gene names here belong to mouse. The read ends 1 residue before the CDR3 terminus; that terminus is restored from the germline J gene. The chain employs TRBV12-2 and TRBJ1-1; D gene uncertain. Per germline, CDR1 SGHLS and CDR2 HYDKME. V lost 0 bases to trimming and J lost 3 bases, with 4 bases between them. The CDR3 is 12 residues long. The part of the CDR3 DNA that was read is TGTGCCAGCTCTCTCGAACACACAGAAGTCTTC. This sequence encodes CASSLEHTEVF. The entire CDR3 sequence reads CASSLEHTEVFF.

Worth noting for this clone: Gene names are the mouse ones. The sequenced CDR3 bases are TGCTCCAGCAGCTGGGACTGGGGGGGCGAAGGTCAAAACACCTTGTAC. Protein product: CSSSWDWGGEGQNTLY. The whole CDR3 is CSSSWDWGGEGQNTLYF. V and J are TRBV23 and TRBJ2-4; no DNA check was done on the table's D call, TRBD2. Read coverage stops 1 residue before the CDR3 terminus; the germline J gene supplies the remainder. CDR3 length: 17 residues. Germline values: CDR1 KGHTA, CDR2 FQNQQP. The complete variable domain, with remaining parts taken from reference TRBV23 and TRBJ2-4, reads DAAVTQKPRYLIKMKGQEAEMKCIPEKGHTAVFWYQQKQSKELKFLIYFQNQQPLDQIDMVKERFSAVCPSSSLCSLGIRTCEAEDSALYLCSSSWDWGGEGQNTLYFGAGTRLSVL.

As regards this clone: Gene names follow the mouse nomenclature. The read falls 1 residue short of the CDR3 end, and the missing part is taken from the germline J gene. This rearrangement joins TRBV26 to TRBJ2-2, with TRBD1 matching over 9 bases. The junction had 0 bases not matched to a gene; V was cut back by 4 bases and J by 6 bases. Germline V CDR1 and CDR2: KGHPV, FQNQEV (reference sequence). The CDR3 length is 13 residues. The sequenced CDR3 bases are TGTGCCAGCAGTCGGACAGGGGCCGGGCAGCTCTAC. Translation gives CASSRTGAGQLY. The complete CDR3 reads CASSRTGAGQLYF. The full variable domain, its missing parts supplied by reference TRBV26 and TRBJ2-2, is NSKVIQTPRYLVKGQGQKAKMRCIPEKGHPVVFWYQQNKNNEFKFLINFQNQEVLQQIDMTEKRFSAECPSNSPCSLEIQSSEAGDSALYLCASSRTGAGQLYFGEGSKLTVL.

Turning to this clone: All gene names here are mouse names. Incomplete CDR3 DNA: TGTGCCAGCAGTCGACAAAATAGTGCAGAAACGCTGTAT. This gives the protein CASSRQNSAETLY. From start to end, the CDR3 is CASSRQNSAETLYF. The rearrangement uses TRBV26 and TRBJ2-3; no clear D gene. From the germline J gene comes the end of the CDR3, since the read stops 1 residue before it. Germline CDR1 reads KGHPV; CDR2 reads FQNQEV (reference sequence). The CDR3 sequence is 14 residues long. V shed 4 bases and J shed 0 bases, with 8 bases lying between them.

In regard to this clone: Germline and genes: mouse. Sequencing ends 1 residue short of the CDR3 end; the germline J gene provides the rest. J is TRBJ2-2 and V is TRBV3; 8 nucleotides agree with TRBD2. The CDR3 contains 14 residues. Germline CDR1 SNHLY, CDR2 FYNGKV (reference sequence). V was pared by 3 bases and J by 6 bases, with 3 bases of the junction left unmatched. CDR3 DNA, as far as it was read: TGTGCCAGCAGCTTCTGGGGGGACGCCGGGCAGCTCTAC. This sequence encodes CASSFWGDAGQLY. In full, the CDR3 is CASSFWGDAGQLYF.

This clone has only one observation. The germline and genes are mouse ones. The CDR3 end falls 1 residue outside the read, so it is completed with the germline J gene. J is TRBJ2-7 and V is TRBV1, with TRBD1 identical over 7 bases. The germline CDR1 and CDR2 sequences are NSQYPW and LRSPGD (reference sequence). The junction had 1 base not matched to a gene; V was cut back by 3 bases and J by 5 bases. The CDR3 consists of 12 residues. The covered CDR3 bases are TGCACCTGCAGTGCCGACAGGGATGAACAGTAC. Protein product: CTCSADRDEQY. The complete CDR3 protein is CTCSADRDEQYF.